This passage covers 12 T cell receptor beta chains from one sample sequenced in a study of blood T cells in healthy people across ages. A second PCR of 7 to 11 cycles used a sample-barcoded 5' primer and a J-beta primer mix. Via MiXCR, TCRdb re-called the 5' RACE reads, giving one row per CDR3 protein. The sample contains about 1.8 million distinct CDR3 sequences, around 48% of which appear only once. Sequenced sample: blood. These receptors were taken from a woman between 35 and 50 years old in good health.

The sample holds a few counts of this clonotype. This chain joins TRBV20-1 and TRBJ2-4; D is ambiguous. V was pared by 0 bases and J by 5 bases, with 11 bases between. Per germline, CDR1 DFQATT and CDR2 SNEGSKA (reference sequence). The CDR3 length is 14 residues. For the CDR3, the DNA is TGCAGTGCTAGAGATCCCGGTGGGCAAAACATTCAGTACTTC. Translating it yields CSARDPGGQNIQYF.

The chain combines TRBV4-3 with TRBJ2-7; 7 bases align to TRBD1. V shed 4 bases, J shed 1 base, and the junction held 7 bases outside the gene matches. Germline-derived CDR1 and CDR2 are LGHNA and YSLEER. CDR3 length equals 15 residues. The CDR3 region is CASSRNRDSSYEQYF. In DNA form, the CDR3 reads TGCGCCAGCAGCCGGAACCGGGACAGTTCCTACGAGCAGTACTTC.

This clonotype was counted only a few times. The CDR3 coding sequence is TGTGCCAGCAGTTGGGGGGTTGGGGCCAACGTCCTGACTTTC. This codes for CASSWGVGANVLTF. The chain carries TRBV6-5 and TRBJ2-6, with a weak D call TRBD2 (6 bases). The ends were cut back, 4 bases at V and 3 bases at J, with 7 bases in the middle. The germline V gene encodes CDR1 MNHEY and CDR2 SVGAGI. This CDR3 contains 14 residues.

This clonotype was seen a handful of times. The chain has TRBV12-3 or TRBV12-4 and TRBJ2-1; the D is unclear. The germline V and J ends were trimmed by 4 bases and 4 bases, with 8 bases remaining between them. The CDR3 length is 13 residues. CDR3 sequence reads: CASSYVGYNEQFF. The CDR3 DNA reads TGTGCCAGCAGTTATGTCGGATACAATGAGCAGTTCTTC.

The rearrangement joins TRBV28 to TRBJ2-1, with D tentatively TRBD1 or TRBD2 (5 bases each). This CDR3 is 16 amino acids long. Per the germline V gene, CDR1 is MDHEN and CDR2 is SYDVKM. The germline V and J ends were trimmed by 5 bases and 0 bases, with 14 bases remaining between them. CDR3 DNA sequence: TGTGCCAGCAGTGGGACGGACTCCTTCTCCTACAATGAGCAGTTCTTC. The encoded protein is CASSGTDSFSYNEQFF. The full variable domain, completed using reference TRBV28 and TRBJ2-1, is DVKVTQSSRYLVKRTGEKVFLECVQDMDHENMFWYRQDPGLGLRLIYFSYDVKMKEKGDIPEGYSVSREKKERFSLILESASTNQTSMYLCASSGTDSFSYNEQFFGPGTRLTVL.

This clonotype was seen a few times. The chain employs TRBV7-2 and TRBJ2-1; 7 bases agree with TRBD1. The CDR3 spans 15 residues. With V trimmed by 5 bases and J by 3 bases, 7 bases remained unmatched. Germline V gene lookup returns CDR1 SGHTA and CDR2 FQGNSA. This CDR3 reads CASSRRDRDYNEQFF. In nucleotides, the CDR3 is TGTGCCAGCAGCCGCCGGGACAGAGACTACAATGAGCAGTTCTTC.

This clonotype was picked up a small number of times. The chain couples TRBV4-1 to TRBJ2-1; 9 bases line up with TRBD1. CDR1 and CDR2 from the germline V gene are MGHRA and YSYEKL. The CDR3 runs 15 residues. The trim removed 4 bases at V and 8 bases at J, leaving 9 bases unmatched. CDR3: CASSLQGARGDEQFF. CDR3 nucleotide sequence: TGCGCCAGCAGCCTACAGGGGGCGAGGGGCGATGAGCAGTTCTTC.

This clonotype was found a few times. The J gene is TRBJ2-3, the V gene TRBV6-1; the D is unclear. With 4 bases removed from V and 5 bases from J, the gap between germline ends came to 16 bases. Germline assignment: CDR1 MNHNS and CDR2 SASEGT. CDR3 length: 15 residues. As DNA, the CDR3 is TGTGCCAGCAGTGTTCCAAGGAGCCCGGAAGATACGCAGTATTTT. Translated, it gives CASSVPRSPEDTQYF.

The J gene is TRBJ1-1, the V gene TRBV7-3; a weak D match, TRBD1 (5 bases). Per the germline V gene, CDR1 is SGHTA and CDR2 is FQGTGA. Trimming pared 5 bases from V and 7 bases from J, leaving 14 bases between. The CDR3 consists of 13 residues. The CDR3, as DNA: TGTGCCAGCAGCACAACCAGGGTAGGTGAAGCTTTCTTT. Translating it yields CASSTTRVGEAFF.

This clonotype turned up a few times. The chain is built from TRBV29-1 and TRBJ2-7; D call uncertain. The CDR3 is 12 amino acids. V gave up 4 bases and J gave up 2 bases, with 9 bases separating them. The germline V gene encodes CDR1 SQVTM and CDR2 ANQGSEA. The CDR3 DNA reads as TGCAGCGTTGTGGCTAATACCTACGAGCAGTACTTC. Its protein product is CSVVANTYEQYF.

This clonotype came up many times. This chain uses TRBV12-3 or TRBV12-4 with TRBJ2-3; D not resolved. Between the trimmed V and J ends, which lost 4 bases and 3 bases, there was a span of 5 bases. The CDR3 is made up of 12 amino acids. For the CDR3, the DNA is TGTGCCAGCAGTTCACAAACAGATACGCAGTATTTT. Translating gives CASSSQTDTQYF.

This chain joins TRBV6-5 and TRBJ2-2, with D unresolved. V shed 6 bases and J shed 0 bases, with 5 bases lying between them. The CDR3 extends over 13 amino acids. Germline V gene sequence: CDR1 MNHEY, CDR2 SVGAGI. The CDR3 sequence: CASRTPNTGELFF. The DNA for the CDR3 is TGTGCCAGCAGAACACCGAACACCGGGGAGCTGTTTTTT.